Listed here are 15 T cell receptor beta chains from one sample, sequenced in a study of cytomegalovirus exposure and HLA in healthy donors. The study ran its PCR with 60 Vbeta and 13 Jbeta primers. Assay: immunoSEQ multiplex PCR; the TCRdb copy retains only in-frame clones and omits some. Here the sample spans approximately 160,000 clones, under 90% being singletons. The source material was PBMCs. The receptors derive from a man between 18 and 35 years old in good health and CMV-seronegative.

This clone has more than one count but fewer than ten. The V and J genes are TRBV10-3 and TRBJ1-1, with TRBD1 matching over 8 bases. CDR1 and CDR2 (germline): ENHRY, SYGVKD. The CDR3 consists of 13 residues. J gave up 5 bases and V 5 bases, and 4 bases lay outside the gene matches. CDR3 sequence reads: CAISMTGVTEAFF. CDR3 bases: TGTGCCATCAGTATGACAGGGGTTACTGAAGCTTTCTTT.

V gene TRBV28 combines with J gene TRBJ2-7, with TRBD2 identical over 8 bases. The germline V gene has CDR1 MDHEN and CDR2 SYDVKM. The ends lost 5 bases at V and 0 bases at J; junction bases unmatched: 3. The CDR3 consists of 14 residues. CDR3 DNA sequence: TGTGCCAGCAGTCAAAGCGGGAGCTCCTACGAGCAGTACTTC. Translated, it gives CASSQSGSSYEQYF.

The rearrangement joins TRBV19 to TRBJ1-2, with D possibly being TRBD1 (5 bases). Germline V gene sequence: CDR1 LNHDA, CDR2 SQIVND (reference sequence). CDR3 length equals 17 residues. Trimming cost V 6 bases and J 4 bases, with 24 bases left between them. CDR3 nucleotide sequence: TGTGCCAGTAGCAGCAGGCCCGATGCAGGGCCCTCCTATGGCTACACCTTC. Amino acid sequence: CASSSRPDAGPSYGYTF.

For this clone: A much larger clone differs by one base, so this may be a read error. The chain uses TRBV28 and TRBJ2-4; a possible D gene is TRBD2 (6 bases). With 7 bases removed from V and 2 bases from J, the gap between germline ends came to 15 bases. This CDR3 has 15 amino acids. CDR1 and CDR2 from the germline V gene are MDHEN and SYDVKM. The CDR3 coding sequence is TGTGCCAGCACTAGCGCGAGTATAACCAAAAACATTCAGTACTTC. Translating gives CASTSASITKNIQYF.

This clone was found once. This sequence joins TRBV29-1 and TRBJ1-6; D is undetermined. CDR1 SQVTM and CDR2 ANQGSEA come from the germline V gene. CDR3 size: 13 residues. With 2 bases removed from V and 9 bases from J, the gap between germline ends came to 11 bases. The CDR3 loop is CSVEPGEGSPLHF. CDR3 sequence (DNA): TGCAGCGTTGAACCGGGAGAAGGTTCACCCCTCCACTTT.

This rearrangement joins TRBV6-4 to TRBJ1-5; 8 bases align to TRBD1. The CDR3 is 14 amino acids. Germline lookup yields CDR1 MRHNA and CDR2 SNTAGT. With V trimmed by 3 bases and J by 4 bases, 2 bases remained unmatched. The CDR3 sequence is CASSEQGGNQPQHF. For the CDR3, the DNA is TGTGCCAGCAGTGAACAGGGGGGAAATCAGCCCCAGCATTTT.

The CDR3 sequence is CASRAPGTGGHYGYTF. The CDR3, as DNA: TGTGCCAGCAGAGCGCCCGGGACAGGGGGGCACTATGGCTACACCTTC. The chain recombines TRBV5-4 with TRBJ1-2; TRBD1 matches at 11 bases. CDR1 and CDR2 from the germline V gene are SGHNT and YYREEE (reference sequence). CDR3 length: 16 residues. Trimming removed 5 bases from V and 3 bases from J; junction bases left unmatched: 9.

This chain connects TRBV7-9 to TRBJ2-7; 7 bases agree with TRBD1. V shed 8 bases, J shed 4 bases, and the junction held 8 bases outside the gene matches. The length of the CDR3 is 13 residues. Germline CDR1 reads SEHNR; CDR2 reads FQNEAQ (reference sequence). The CDR3 sequence: CASSRTGVYEQYF. CDR3 nucleotide sequence: TGTGCCAGCTCCAGAACAGGGGTATACGAGCAGTACTTC.

The chain couples TRBV7-8 to TRBJ1-2, with no clear D. This CDR3 contains 16 residues. CDR1 and CDR2 (germline): SGHVS, FQNEAQ. V was trimmed by 0 bases and J by 7 bases, leaving 18 bases between them. The CDR3 DNA follows: TGTGCCAGCAGCTTAGCGCAGGAAAGTGCTCCTGGTGGCTACACCTTC. Protein product: CASSLAQESAPGGYTF.

The gene calls are TRBV7-8 and TRBJ2-7, with a tentative D call TRBD1 (5 bases). Trimming took 1 base from V and 4 from J, leaving 8 bases between them. The germline V gene encodes CDR1 SGHVS and CDR2 FQNEAQ. The CDR3 contains 13 residues. CDR3 DNA sequence: TGTGCCAGCAGCTTAGAGGGGCGATACGAGCAGTACTTC. This gives the protein CASSLEGRYEQYF.

The gene calls are TRBV7-6 and TRBJ2-5; D remains ambiguous. CDR3 length: 13 residues. V was cut by 5 bases and J by 2 bases, with 9 bases left in between. Germline CDR1 reads SGHVS; CDR2 reads FNYEAQ. Here the CDR3 DNA reads TGTGCCAGCAGCCGGAACTATCAAGAGACCCAGTACTTC. Protein product: CASSRNYQETQYF. The whole variable domain, filled in from reference TRBV7-6 and TRBJ2-5, reads GAGVSQSPRYKVTKRGQDVALRCDPISGHVSLYWYRQALGQGPEFLTYFNYEAQQDKSGLPNDRFSAERPEGSISTLTIQRTEQRDSAMYRCASSRNYQETQYFGPGTRLLVL.

This chain uses TRBV6-4 with TRBJ2-1; a weak D match, TRBD2 (6 bases). CDR3 size: 14 residues. V was pared by 3 bases and J by 7 bases, with 13 bases between. Per germline, CDR1 MRHNA and CDR2 SNTAGT. As DNA, the CDR3 is TGTGCCAGCAGTGATGCGGGCGGAGGGAATGAGCAGTTCTTC. Translated: CASSDAGGGNEQFF.

The genes are TRBV29-1 and TRBJ1-2; no definite D call. This CDR3 contains 13 residues. Germline CDR1 SQVTM, CDR2 ANQGSEA. Deletions cut 1 base from V and 6 bases from J, with 12 bases between. CDR3 sequence: CSVEGWAANGYTF. Written as DNA, the CDR3 is TGCAGCGTTGAAGGGTGGGCAGCAAATGGCTACACCTTC.

The J gene is TRBJ1-1, the V gene TRBV18, with D possibly being TRBD1 (6 bases). The CDR3 totals 18 residues. Trimming stripped 0 bases from V and 5 bases from J, with 22 bases between. The V gene's germline CDR1 is KGHSH and CDR2 LQKENI. The CDR3 region has the DNA TGTGCCAGCTCACCACCGCCCTCGGGACATTTCGGGGAGACTGAAGCTTTCTTT. It codes for CASSPPPSGHFGETEAFF. The full variable domain, completed using reference TRBV18 and TRBJ1-1, is NAGVMQNPRHLVRRRGQEARLRCSPMKGHSHVYWYRQLPEEGLKFMVYLQKENIIDESGMPKERFSAEFPKEGPSILRIQQVVRGDSAAYFCASSPPPSGHFGETEAFFGQGTRLTVV.

In regard to this clone: At one end, the junction sequence differs from germline, possibly due to a read error. J is TRBJ1-6 and V is TRBV7-9; D remains ambiguous. The CDR3 spans 14 residues. Per the germline V gene, CDR1 is SEHNR and CDR2 is FQNEAQ (reference sequence). The CDR3 sequence is CSSSEGRGGSPLHF. The CDR3 DNA follows: TGTTCCAGCAGCGAGGGCCGGGGAGGTTCACCCCTCCACTTT. Complete variable domain (other parts from reference TRBV7-9 and TRBJ1-6): DTGVSQNPRHKITKRGQNVTFRCDPISEHNRLYWYRQTLGQGPEFLTYFQNEAQLEKSRLLSDRFSAERPKGSFSTLEIQRTEQGDSAMYLCSSSEGRGGSPLHFGNGTRLTVT.